The 5 T cell receptor beta chains below were found in one sample sequenced in a study of neoadjuvant anti-PD-1 for oral cavity cancer. TCRdb keeps only in-frame clones here, not all; method: immunoSEQ multiplex PCR. Of 15,000 to 20,000 clones in the sample, approximately 70% were seen once. Sequencing used PBMCs, obtained before nivolumab (anti-PD-1) treatment. The origin of the receptors is a person between 35 and 79 years old with oral cavity squamous cell carcinoma.

The V and J genes are TRBV6-1 and TRBJ2-2, with D uncertain. Germline V CDR1 and CDR2: MNHNS, SASEGT. The CDR3 consists of 15 residues. V was shortened by 2 bases and J by 4 bases, with 11 bases between the two germline ends. The CDR3 protein is CASSETPLTTGELFF. For the CDR3, the DNA is TGTGCCAGCAGTGAAACACCGCTCACCACCGGGGAGCTGTTTTTT.

The rearrangement links TRBV5-4 to TRBJ2-7; 8 bases match TRBD2. The CDR3 extends over 14 amino acids. Trimming removed 5 bases from V and 5 bases from J; junction bases left unmatched: 9. In germline, CDR1 is SGHNT, CDR2 YYREEE (reference sequence). The CDR3 loop reads CASRQALAENEQYF. Written as DNA, the CDR3 is TGTGCCAGCAGGCAAGCACTAGCGGAAAACGAGCAGTACTTC. Based on the CDR3 plus reference TRBV5-4 and TRBJ2-7, the full variable domain is ETGVTQSPTHLIKTRGQQVTLRCSSQSGHNTVSWYQQALGQGPQFIFQYYREEENGRGNFPPRFSGLQFPNYSSELNVNALELDDSALYLCASRQALAENEQYFGPGTRLTVT.

Written as DNA, the CDR3 is TGTGCCAGTATGTCACCGAACGGTCTCGAGCAGTACTTC. It translates to CASMSPNGLEQYF. The V call is TRBV19, the J call TRBJ2-7; no definite D call. Trimming left V 7 bases short and J 6 bases short, with 16 bases between. The CDR3 has 13 amino acids. Germline CDR1 reads LNHDA; CDR2 reads SQIVND (reference sequence).

This clone was detected only a few times. This chain links TRBV28 with TRBJ1-5; no firm D call. The CDR3 has 16 amino acids. The germline V gene has CDR1 MDHEN and CDR2 SYDVKM. The germline V and J ends were trimmed by 6 bases and 0 bases, with 15 bases remaining between them. The CDR3 protein is CASSPTQDASNQPQHF. The CDR3 region has the DNA TGTGCCAGCAGCCCTACCCAGGACGCTAGCAATCAGCCCCAGCATTTT.

The chain recombines TRBV5-1 with TRBJ1-5; 9 bases match TRBD1. The V gene end was trimmed by 3 bases and the J gene end by 7 bases; junction bases not matched to a gene: 8. Germline values: CDR1 SGHRS, CDR2 YFSETQ. This CDR3 comprises 15 residues. The CDR3 protein is CASSSTGGAEQPQHF. The CDR3 DNA reads as TGCGCCAGCAGCTCCACAGGGGGCGCAGAGCAGCCCCAGCATTTT.